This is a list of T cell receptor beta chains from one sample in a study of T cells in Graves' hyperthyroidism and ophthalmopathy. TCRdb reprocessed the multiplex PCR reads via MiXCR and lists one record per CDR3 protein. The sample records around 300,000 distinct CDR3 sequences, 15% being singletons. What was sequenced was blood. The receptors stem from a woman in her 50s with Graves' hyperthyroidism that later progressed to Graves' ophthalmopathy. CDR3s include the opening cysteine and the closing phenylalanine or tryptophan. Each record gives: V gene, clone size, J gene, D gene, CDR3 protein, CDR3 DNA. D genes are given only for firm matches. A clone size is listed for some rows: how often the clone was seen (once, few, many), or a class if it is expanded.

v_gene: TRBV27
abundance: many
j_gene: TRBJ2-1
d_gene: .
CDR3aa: CASRSMGAGEGNEQFF
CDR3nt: TGTGCCAGCAGATCCATGGGGGCGGGAGAGGGGAATGAGCAGTTCTTC

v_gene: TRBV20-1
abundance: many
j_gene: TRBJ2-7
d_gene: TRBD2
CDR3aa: CSAREWTSGNYEQYF
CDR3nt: TGCAGTGCTAGAGAGTGGACTAGCGGGAACTACGAGCAGTACTTC

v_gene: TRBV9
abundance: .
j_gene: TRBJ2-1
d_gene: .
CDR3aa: CASSVAAGPNEQFF
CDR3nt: TGTGCCAGCAGCGTAGCAGCGGGCCCCAATGAGCAGTTCTTC

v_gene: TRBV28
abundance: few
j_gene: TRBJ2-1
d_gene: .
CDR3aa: CASSSFSSNSYNEQFF
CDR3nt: TGTGCCAGCAGCTCCTTCTCTAGCAACTCCTACAATGAGCAGTTCTTC

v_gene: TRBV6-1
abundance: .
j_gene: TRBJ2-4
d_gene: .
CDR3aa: CASSDSIAKSIQYF
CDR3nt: TGTGCCAGCAGTGATTCAATAGCCAAAAGCATTCAGTACTTC

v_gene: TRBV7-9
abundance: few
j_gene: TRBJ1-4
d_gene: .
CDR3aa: CASSLAGTTGLFF
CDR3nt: TGTGCCAGCAGCTTAGCCGGGACCACGGGACTGTTTTTT

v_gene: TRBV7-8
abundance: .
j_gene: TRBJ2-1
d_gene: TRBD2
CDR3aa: CASSLGGLAGNEQFF
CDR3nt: TGTGCCAGCAGCTTAGGCGGGCTAGCGGGCAATGAGCAGTTCTTC

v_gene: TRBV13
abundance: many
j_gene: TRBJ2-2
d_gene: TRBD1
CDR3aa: CASSAGQEAGELFF
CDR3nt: TGTGCCAGCAGCGCAGGACAGGAGGCCGGGGAGCTGTTTTTT

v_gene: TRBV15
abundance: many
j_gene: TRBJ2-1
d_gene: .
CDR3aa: CATSRGADSYNEQFF
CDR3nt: TGTGCCACCAGCAGAGGAGCGGACTCCTACAATGAGCAGTTCTTC

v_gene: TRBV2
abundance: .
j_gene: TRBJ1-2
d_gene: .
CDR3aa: CASSDSGGYGYTF
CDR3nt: TGTGCCAGCAGTGACAGTGGGGGATATGGCTACACCTTC

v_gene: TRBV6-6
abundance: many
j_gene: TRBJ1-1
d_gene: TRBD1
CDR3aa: CASSYRHRGLRPWNTEAFF
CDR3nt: TGTGCCAGCAGTTACCGGCACAGGGGCCTAAGACCGTGGAACACTGAAGCTTTCTTT

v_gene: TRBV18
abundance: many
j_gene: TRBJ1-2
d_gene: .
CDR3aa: CASSARELNYGYTF
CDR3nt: TGTGCCAGCTCGGCCAGGGAATTAAACTATGGCTACACCTTC

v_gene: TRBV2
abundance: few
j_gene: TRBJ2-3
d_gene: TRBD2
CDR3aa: CASSEGLAGGPNF
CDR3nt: TGTGCCAGCAGTGAAGGGCTCGCGGGAGGGCCGAATTTT

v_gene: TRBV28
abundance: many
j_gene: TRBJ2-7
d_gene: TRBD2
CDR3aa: CASRRLAGGYEQYF
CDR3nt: TGTGCCAGCAGGAGACTAGCGGGGGGCTACGAGCAGTACTTC

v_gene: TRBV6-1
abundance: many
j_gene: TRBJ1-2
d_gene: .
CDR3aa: CASSETPREVYGYTF
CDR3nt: TGTGCCAGCAGTGAAACGCCCCGCGAGGTCTATGGCTACACCTTC

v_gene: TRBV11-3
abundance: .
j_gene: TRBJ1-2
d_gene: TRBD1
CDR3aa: CASRSIKQGDYGYTF
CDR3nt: TGTGCCAGCAGATCTATCAAACAGGGGGACTATGGCTACACCTTC